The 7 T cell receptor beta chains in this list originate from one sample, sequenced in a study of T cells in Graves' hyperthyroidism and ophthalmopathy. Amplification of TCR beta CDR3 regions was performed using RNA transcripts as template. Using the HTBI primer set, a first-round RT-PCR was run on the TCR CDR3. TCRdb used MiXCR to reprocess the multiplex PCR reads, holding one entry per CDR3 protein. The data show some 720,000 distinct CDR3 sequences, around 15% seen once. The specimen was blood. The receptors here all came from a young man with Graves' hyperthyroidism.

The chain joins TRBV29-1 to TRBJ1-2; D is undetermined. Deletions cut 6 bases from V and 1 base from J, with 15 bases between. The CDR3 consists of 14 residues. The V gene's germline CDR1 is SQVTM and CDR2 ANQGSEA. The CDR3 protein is CSVPKAGDNYGYTF. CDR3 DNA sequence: TGCAGCGTCCCGAAGGCAGGAGATAACTATGGCTACACCTTC. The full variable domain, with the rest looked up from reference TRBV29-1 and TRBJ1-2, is SAVISQKPSRDICQRGTSLTIQCQVDSQVTMMFWYRQQPGQSLTLIATANQGSEATYESGFVIDKFPISRPNLTFSTLTVSNMSPEDSSIYLCSVPKAGDNYGYTFGSGTRLTVV.

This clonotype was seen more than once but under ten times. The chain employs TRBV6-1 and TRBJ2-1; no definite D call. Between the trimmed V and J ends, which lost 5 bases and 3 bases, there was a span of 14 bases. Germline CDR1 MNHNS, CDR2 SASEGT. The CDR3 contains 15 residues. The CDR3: CASSTTSSGYNEQFF. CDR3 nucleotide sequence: TGTGCCAGCAGTACAACAAGTTCAGGCTACAATGAGCAGTTCTTC.

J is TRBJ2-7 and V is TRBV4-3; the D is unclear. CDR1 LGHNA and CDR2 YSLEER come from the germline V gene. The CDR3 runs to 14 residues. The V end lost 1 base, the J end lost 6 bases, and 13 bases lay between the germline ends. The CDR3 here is CASSQAVAFGEQYF. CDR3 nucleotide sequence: TGCGCCAGCAGCCAAGCGGTCGCTTTCGGCGAGCAGTACTTC.

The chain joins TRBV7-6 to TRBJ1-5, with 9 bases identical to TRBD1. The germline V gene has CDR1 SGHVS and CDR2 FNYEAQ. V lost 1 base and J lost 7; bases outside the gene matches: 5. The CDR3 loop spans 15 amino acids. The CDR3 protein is CASSLEGTGIQPQHF. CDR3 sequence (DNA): TGTGCCAGCAGCTTAGAAGGGACAGGGATACAGCCCCAGCATTTT. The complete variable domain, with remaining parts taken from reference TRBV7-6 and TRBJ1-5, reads GAGVSQSPRYKVTKRGQDVALRCDPISGHVSLYWYRQALGQGPEFLTYFNYEAQQDKSGLPNDRFSAERPEGSISTLTIQRTEQRDSAMYRCASSLEGTGIQPQHFGDGTRLSIL.

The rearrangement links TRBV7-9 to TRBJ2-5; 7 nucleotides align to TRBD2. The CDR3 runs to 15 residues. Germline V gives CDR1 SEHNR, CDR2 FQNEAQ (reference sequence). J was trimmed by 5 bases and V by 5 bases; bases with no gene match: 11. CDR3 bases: TGTGCCAGCAGCGCCCGGGACTATTTCCCGGAGACCCAGTACTTC. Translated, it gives CASSARDYFPETQYF. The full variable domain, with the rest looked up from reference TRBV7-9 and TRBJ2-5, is DTGVSQNPRHKITKRGQNVTFRCDPISEHNRLYWYRQTLGQGPEFLTYFQNEAQLEKSRLLSDRFSAERPKGSFSTLEIQRTEQGDSAMYLCASSARDYFPETQYFGPGTRLLVL.

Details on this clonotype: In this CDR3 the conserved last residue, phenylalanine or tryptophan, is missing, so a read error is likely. The CDR3 loop is CATGEPPRNQPQHS. As DNA, the CDR3 is TGTGCCACCGGGGAGCCGCCTCGGAATCAGCCCCAGCATTCT. The chain links TRBV6-1 to TRBJ1-5; the D is unclear. Trimming shortened V by 10 bases and J by 4 bases, and 17 bases separated the two germline ends. The CDR3 is 14 amino acids. In germline, CDR1 is MNHNS, CDR2 SASEGT.

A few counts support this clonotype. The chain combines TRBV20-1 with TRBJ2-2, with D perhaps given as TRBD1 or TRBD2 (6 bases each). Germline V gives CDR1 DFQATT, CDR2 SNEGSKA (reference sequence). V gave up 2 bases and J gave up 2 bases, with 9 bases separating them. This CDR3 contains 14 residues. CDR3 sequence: CSARMGGNTGELFF. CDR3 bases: TGCAGTGCTAGAATGGGGGGCAACACCGGGGAGCTGTTTTTT.